The entry below describes one T cell receptor (beta chain). Its antigen is not known. This sample was included in a study of T cell clonotyping in hematopoietic cell transplantation. Study at large: Recipients' pretransplant samples followed cytoreduction.

Study outcomes and limitations: Graft donor and pretransplant recipient Inverse Simpson Index values predicted broader posttransplant TCR diversity.

Time point in this sample: recipient sample about 28 days before transplant, after cytoreduction. Only in-frame clones appear in the TCRdb table, and some are missing; sequencing was by immunoSEQ multiplex PCR. Of roughly 9,300 clones listed, about nine tenths are singletons. CDR1 MNHEY and CDR2 SMNVEV come from the germline V gene (reference sequence). This CDR3 is 15 amino acids long. With 6 bases removed from V and 0 bases from J, the gap between germline ends came to 12 bases. This sequence originates from a woman between 50 and 59 years old with chronic myeloid leukemia. Some clones in this sample may be carry-over from other donors' samples. J is TRBJ1-5 and V is TRBV27; a possible D gene is TRBD1 (6 bases). This material consisted of peripheral blood mononuclear cells, taken before stem cell transplant. The CDR3 region has the DNA TGTGCCAGCAGCCTTCAGGGACATAGCAATCAGCCCCAGCATTTT. This encodes CASSLQGHSNQPQHF.